In this sample, the clone carrying this T cell receptor (beta chain) turned up a few times. The same CDR3 arises from other DNA sequences in this sample as well. This sample is part of a study of cytomegalovirus exposure and HLA in healthy donors. This CDR3 has 14 amino acids. Per germline, CDR1 SEHNR and CDR2 FQNEAQ (reference sequence). V dropped 5 bases and J dropped 1 base, with 11 bases sitting between them. The PCR employed 60 Vbeta primers together with 13 Jbeta primers. Produced via immunoSEQ multiplex PCR; TCRdb's table is partial and in-frame only. The data contain approximately 110,000 clones, 70% to 80% of them seen just once; the ten biggest clones take up around 2.1%.

V and J are TRBV7-9 and TRBJ1-1; D possibly corresponds to TRBD1 (5 bases). Sequencing input: PBMCs. The TCR was taken from a man aged 45-60 years in good health and CMV-seronegative. Here the CDR3 reads CASSLLTENTEAFF. In DNA, the CDR3 is TGTGCCAGCAGCCTCCTGACAGAGAACACTGAAGCTTTCTTT.